This is a list of T cell receptor beta chains from one sample in a study of shared clonotypes between healthy human individuals. Data came from immunoSEQ multiplex PCR; TCRdb stores just in-frame clones and leaves some out. This table holds 2 million to 2.5 million clones, 90% to 95% found once. Source material: naive CD4+ T cells from PBMCs. These receptors were obtained from a man aged 18-30 years in good health. Some clones in this sample may be carry-over from other donors' samples. The CDR3 runs from the conserved cysteine through the conserved F or W. The D gene is left open where the match is weak. Some rows mark clone size as missing; the rest say once, few, many or name a class of expanded clone.

abundance	v_gene	j_gene	d_gene	CDR3aa	CDR3nt
.	TRBV7-3	TRBJ2-3	.	CASSLLPADTQYF	TGTGCCAGCAGCTTACTTCCCGCAGATACGCAGTATTTT
.	TRBV5-1	TRBJ2-6	.	CASSFQTSGANVLTF	TGCGCCAGCAGCTTCCAAACCTCTGGGGCCAACGTCCTGACTTTC
.	TRBV4-2	TRBJ1-2	TRBD1	CASSQDRGQGYTF	TGTGCCAGCAGCCAAGACAGGGGGCAGGGCTACACCTTC
once	TRBV10-2	TRBJ1-2	.	CASRPGLANYGYTF	TGCGCCAGCAGACCGGGACTAGCTAACTATGGCTACACCTTC
.	TRBV7-3	TRBJ1-1	TRBD1	CASSLTGTAEAFF	TGTGCCAGCAGCTTAACCGGGACAGCTGAAGCTTTCTTT
.	TRBV28	TRBJ1-1	TRBD1	CASSRQGAQIEAFF	TGTGCCAGCAGTCGACAGGGGGCGCAAATTGAAGCTTTCTTT
few	TRBV7-2	TRBJ2-7	TRBD2	CASSSLAGVDYEQYF	TGTGCCAGCAGCTCGCTAGCGGGAGTTGACTACGAGCAGTACTTC
.	TRBV5-1	TRBJ1-3	TRBD1	CASSLGQGWNTIYF	TGCGCCAGCAGCCTGGGACAGGGTTGGAACACCATATATTTT
.	TRBV6-5	TRBJ2-3	TRBD2	CASSYAVAGGGNTQYF	TGTGCCAGCAGTTACGCAGTAGCGGGAGGAGGAAATACGCAGTATTTT
few	TRBV28	TRBJ1-5	.	CASSLGWGSNQPQHF	TGTGCCAGCAGTCTCGGGTGGGGCTCCAATCAGCCCCAGCATTTT
.	TRBV28	TRBJ2-7	.	CASSFSAREINYEQYF	TGTGCCAGCAGTTTCTCTGCTAGAGAGATCAACTACGAGCAGTACTTC
.	TRBV9	TRBJ1-3	TRBD1	CASSVEGTGGNTIYF	TGTGCCAGCAGCGTAGAAGGGACAGGCGGAAACACCATATATTTT
.	TRBV5-1	TRBJ2-5	.	CASSWTGRFQETQYF	TGCGCCAGCAGCTGGACGGGACGGTTCCAAGAGACCCAGTACTTC
.	TRBV7-3	TRBJ2-6	.	CASSLDSGANVLTF	TGTGCCAGCAGCCTAGACTCTGGGGCCAACGTCCTGACTTTC
once	TRBV7-2	TRBJ1-1	TRBD1	CASSKQQGVITEAFF	TGTGCCAGCAGCAAACAACAGGGGGTGATCACTGAAGCTTTCTTT
.	TRBV2	TRBJ1-1	TRBD1	CASSELGTGLNTEAFF	TGTGCCAGCAGTGAGTTAGGGACAGGTCTGAACACTGAAGCTTTCTTT
.	TRBV5-1	TRBJ2-2	.	CASSLDSGELFF	TGCGCCAGCAGCTTGGACTCCGGGGAGCTGTTTTTT
.	TRBV5-6	TRBJ2-3	.	CASSLGGTDTQYF	TGTGCCAGCAGCTTGGGCGGCACAGATACGCAGTATTTT